A single sample gave rise to the 21 T cell receptor beta chains below, sequenced in a study of blood T cells in healthy people across ages. A second PCR, run for roughly 7 to 12 cycles, used a sample-barcoded 5' primer plus a J-beta primer mix. TCRdb re-called the 5' RACE reads with MiXCR, one entry per CDR3 protein. The table has some 1.6 million distinct CDR3 sequences, roughly a third seen once; the top ten hold 10% to 12%. The sequenced sample was blood. Receptors were obtained from a woman aged 25 to 39 in good health.

This clonotype has just a few counts. The chain has TRBV10-3 and TRBJ1-1, with a tentative D call TRBD1 (5 bases). Trimming took off 0 bases at V and 6 bases at J, with 17 bases between the two ends. The CDR3 length is 16 residues. Looked up from germline, CDR1 is ENHRY and CDR2 is SYGVKD. The CDR3 DNA reads as TGTGCCATCAGTGAGTCGTTCCAGGGCGCATCCCCTGAAGCTTTCTTT. Translating gives CAISESFQGASPEAFF.

The rearrangement links TRBV3-1 to TRBJ2-5, with TRBD2 identical over 8 bases. The CDR3 is 15 residues long. After removal of 4 bases from V and 2 bases from J, the junction contained 6 bases not matched to a gene. Germline lookup yields CDR1 LGHDT and CDR2 YNNKEL (reference sequence). The CDR3 coding sequence is TGTGCCAGCAGCCGGACTAGCAGTTTTCAAGAGACCCAGTACTTC. Its protein is CASSRTSSFQETQYF.

In its sample, this clonotype was seen a few times. V usage is TRBV18 and J usage is TRBJ2-7; D remains unclear. Trimming cost V 3 bases and J 2 bases, with 11 bases left between them. The CDR3 has 14 amino acids. CDR1 and CDR2 from the germline V gene are KGHSH and LQKENI. CDR3 bases: TGTGCCAGCTCACCCGACGGAAACCCCTACGAGCAGTACTTC. It codes for CASSPDGNPYEQYF.

A single count supports this clonotype. The chain recombines TRBV20-1 with TRBJ2-5; 12 nucleotides align to TRBD2. The J call may not be correct, given that the DNA end is closer to TRBJ2-7. Germline CDR1 DFQATT, CDR2 SNEGSKA (reference sequence). CDR3 size: 17 residues. CDR3: CSARDDPSGRAFYEQYF. The DNA of the CDR3 is TGCAGTGCTAGAGATGACCCTAGCGGGAGGGCGTTCTACGAGCAGTACTTC.

This chain links TRBV9 with TRBJ2-1; 9 positions match TRBD2. The CDR3 loop spans 15 amino acids. CDR1 is SGDLS and CDR2 is YYNGEE in the germline V gene. The V segment lost 2 bases and the J segment 7 bases; nucleotides outside the gene matches: 7. This CDR3 reads CASSVPGTSINEQFF. CDR3 in DNA: TGTGCCAGCAGCGTTCCCGGGACTAGCATAAATGAGCAGTTCTTC.

A few counts support this clonotype. The gene calls are TRBV12-3 or TRBV12-4 and TRBJ2-1; 10 bases align to TRBD1. The CDR3 is 16 amino acids. The V segment lost 6 bases and the J segment 10 bases; nucleotides outside the gene matches: 15. Here the CDR3 DNA reads TGTGCCAGCAGCCGGACAGGGGGGCCAAACTCCTACGAGCAGTTCTTC. This sequence encodes CASSRTGGPNSYEQFF.

The CDR3 region has the DNA TGTGCCAGCAGCTTACAGCATTTT. Its translation: CASSLQHF. The rearrangement uses TRBV7-4 and TRBJ1-5; no clear D gene. Germline V lookup: CDR1 SGHVT, CDR2 SQSDAQ. Trimming took off 2 bases at V and 13 bases at J, with 0 bases between the two ends. The CDR3 totals 8 residues.

This clonotype has a handful of counts. The chain links TRBV7-7 to TRBJ1-1; no clear D. The V end lost 1 base, the J end lost 1 base, and 13 bases lay between the germline ends. This CDR3 has 16 amino acids. CDR1 and CDR2 (germline): SSHAT, FNYEAQ (reference sequence). This chain's CDR3 is CASSLGPSGGNTEAFF. Here the CDR3 DNA reads TGTGCCAGCAGCTTAGGCCCTTCGGGAGGGAACACTGAAGCTTTCTTT.

The chain joins TRBV18 to TRBJ2-1, with D uncertain. Germline V gene sequence: CDR1 KGHSH, CDR2 LQKENI. Trimming stripped 6 bases from V and 9 bases from J, with 15 bases between. The CDR3 is 13 amino acids. The CDR3 reads CASSLPGPVEQFF. CDR3 coding DNA: TGTGCCAGCTCCCTTCCGGGCCCCGTTGAGCAGTTCTTC.

This rearrangement joins TRBV14 to TRBJ2-1, with TRBD2 as a possible D gene (5 bases). Germline-derived CDR1 and CDR2 are SGHDN and FVKESK. V lost 0 bases to trimming and J lost 0 bases, with 12 bases between them. The CDR3 consists of 17 residues. CDR3 nucleotides: TGTGCCAGCAGCCAAGATATCGGGGTTAGCTCCTACAATGAGCAGTTCTTC. Translation gives CASSQDIGVSSYNEQFF.

This clonotype came up a few times. This sequence joins TRBV3-1 and TRBJ1-2; a possible D gene is TRBD1 (6 bases). Trimming cost V 5 bases and J 4 bases, with 20 bases left between them. In germline, CDR1 is LGHDT, CDR2 YNNKEL (reference sequence). The CDR3 loop spans 16 amino acids. In DNA, the CDR3 is TGTGCCAGCAGCAAGACGGGACAACGAGACCCCTATGGCTACACCTTC. The encoded protein is CASSKTGQRDPYGYTF. Full variable domain (missing parts from reference TRBV3-1 and TRBJ1-2): DTAVSQTPKYLVTQMGNDKSIKCEQNLGHDTMYWYKQDSKKFLKIMFSYNNKELIINETVPNRFSPKSPDKAHLNLHINSLELGDSAVYFCASSKTGQRDPYGYTFGSGTRLTVV.

A remark on this clonotype: The junction departs from germline at one end; a sequencing error may be responsible. The rearrangement uses TRBV27 and TRBJ2-7; 11 positions agree with TRBD2. The CDR3 extends over 15 amino acids. From germline, CDR1 is MNHEY and CDR2 SMNVEV (reference sequence). In DNA, the CDR3 is TGTGCCAGCAGTTCCGGGACTAGCGGTACCTACGTGCAGTACTTC. As protein: CASSSGTSGTYVQYF.

In its sample, this clonotype was seen a few times. The chain combines TRBV6-2 or TRBV6-3 with TRBJ1-5; 8 positions match TRBD1. The CDR3 sequence is 16 residues long. Germline V gene data show CDR1 as MNHEY and CDR2 as SVGEGT. V lost 5 bases and J lost 0; bases outside the gene matches: 6. The chain's CDR3 is CASSIGQGTSNQPQHF. The CDR3 DNA sequence: TGTGCCAGCAGTATTGGACAGGGCACTAGCAATCAGCCCCAGCATTTT.

J is TRBJ2-1 and V is TRBV18; D not certain. V lost 1 base and J 12 bases, leaving 13 bases between the germline ends. Germline assignment: CDR1 KGHSH and CDR2 LQKENI. The CDR3 length is 13 residues. Written as DNA, the CDR3 is TGTGCCAGCTCACCACAGACCCAGGATGGGCAGTTCTTC. Its protein product is CASSPQTQDGQFF. The entire variable domain, with the rest obtained from reference TRBV18 and TRBJ2-1, is as follows: NAGVMQNPRHLVRRRGQEARLRCSPMKGHSHVYWYRQLPEEGLKFMVYLQKENIIDESGMPKERFSAEFPKEGPSILRIQQVVRGDSAAYFCASSPQTQDGQFFGPGTRLTVL.

This clonotype occurred a few times. The rearrangement links TRBV20-1 to TRBJ2-2; D is perhaps TRBD2 (6 bases). Germline V CDR1 and CDR2: DFQATT, SNEGSKA (reference sequence). V was pared by 4 bases and J by 4 bases, with 10 bases between. This CDR3 spans 13 amino acids. The CDR3 region is CSAKDYRTGELFF. The CDR3, as DNA: TGCAGTGCTAAGGACTATCGCACCGGGGAGCTGTTTTTT.

This clonotype has only a few counts. The rearrangement joins TRBV4-1 to TRBJ2-1; the match to TRBD2 covers 8 bases. After removal of 0 bases from V and 1 base from J, the junction contained 11 bases not matched to a gene. The CDR3 runs to 19 residues. Germline V gene data show CDR1 as MGHRA and CDR2 as YSYEKL. This chain's CDR3 is CASSQDLPGTRRSYNEQFF. Written as DNA, the CDR3 is TGCGCCAGCAGCCAAGATCTCCCCGGGACTAGGAGGTCCTACAATGAGCAGTTCTTC.

This clonotype has just a few counts. This sequence joins TRBV20-1 and TRBJ2-1; the match to TRBD2 covers 8 bases. The germline gives CDR1 DFQATT, CDR2 SNEGSKA (reference sequence). This CDR3 region has 15 residues. Unmatched junction bases numbered 3, after V lost 0 bases and J lost 2 bases. The CDR3 sequence: CSAREISGAYNEQFF. CDR3 in DNA: TGCAGTGCTAGAGAGATTAGCGGGGCCTACAATGAGCAGTTCTTC.

This clonotype showed up just a few times. The chain joins TRBV12-3 or TRBV12-4 to TRBJ1-2, with a tentative D call TRBD1 (5 bases). V dropped 6 bases and J dropped 4 bases, with 15 bases sitting between them. This CDR3 is built from 14 residues. The CDR3 DNA is TGTGCCAGCAGCCCCGGCAGGGTCGGCTATGGCTACACCTTC. Residues: CASSPGRVGYGYTF.

This chain uses TRBV7-3 with TRBJ2-1; maybe TRBD2 (5 bases). Trimming removed 0 bases at V and 8 bases at J, with 14 bases between. CDR1 and CDR2 (germline): SGHTA, FQGTGA. The CDR3 has 15 amino acids. The CDR3 nucleotides read TGTGCCAGCAGCTTAACAGCTTCTACGGAGGATGAGCAGTTCTTC. This translates into CASSLTASTEDEQFF.

The chain combines TRBV13 with TRBJ1-4; 9 bases align to TRBD1. Germline V gives CDR1 PRHDT, CDR2 FYEKMQ (reference sequence). Trimming took 5 bases from V and 0 from J; bases not matched to a gene: 7. The CDR3 sequence is 17 residues long. In DNA form, the CDR3 reads TGTGCCAGCAGCACTACAGGGGGCGATGCAACTAATGAAAAACTGTTTTTT. Protein: CASSTTGGDATNEKLFF.

The chain couples TRBV7-8 to TRBJ1-2; D is undetermined. Germline CDR1 SGHVS, CDR2 FQNEAQ. The V end lost 1 base, the J end lost 5 bases, and 11 bases lay between the germline ends. The CDR3 length is 14 residues. In DNA, the CDR3 is TGTGCCAGCAGCTTAGACGTCGGGGTATATGGCTACACCTTC. This codes for CASSLDVGVYGYTF.